This T cell receptor (beta chain) was sequenced during a study of cytomegalovirus exposure and HLA in healthy donors. Study-level results: Cytomegalovirus status was reportedly diagnosed by the classifier with high sensitivity and specificity. In an earlier analysis, about 87% or about 30%: the productive usage of most TCR beta V segments. The dataset shows that most TCR sequences were rare, while some public TCRs occurred in many donors.

The PCR ran on 60 Vbeta and 13 Jbeta primers. The repertoire was sequenced with immunoSEQ multiplex PCR; TCRdb's copy has only in-frame clones and lacks some. The sample carries about 160,000 clones, just over 75% recorded once. About this clone: As yet, its antigen is unknown.

The V and J ends lost 0 bases and 2 bases respectively, with 7 bases between them. The CDR3 spans 14 residues. Germline V CDR1 and CDR2: SGHTA, FQGTGA. This chain links TRBV7-3 with TRBJ1-1; the D is unclear. Sequencing was done on a sample of PBMCs. This clonotype was sampled from a man between 35 and 55 years old in good health and CMV-seronegative. The CDR3 loop is CASSLTHSNTEAFF. The CDR3 DNA follows: TGTGCCAGCAGCTTAACTCACAGTAACACTGAAGCTTTCTTT.